This entry describes one TCR beta chain. This CDR3 spans 13 amino acids. The ends lost 9 bases at V and 6 bases at J; junction bases unmatched: 6. Germline V gene lookup returns CDR1 WNHNN and CDR2 SYGVQD (reference sequence). The repertoire was sequenced with immunoSEQ multiplex PCR; TCRdb's copy has only in-frame clones and lacks some. The sample includes approximately 82,000 clones, about 90% of them seen just once. The data were obtained in a study of control samples from healthy donors and cancer patients. The source is a man between 50 and 59 years old in good health. Sequenced: blood. V and J are TRBV10-1 and TRBJ1-4, with 8 bases identical to TRBD1. CDR3 protein: CARRGQGDEKLFF. In nucleotides, the CDR3 is TGCGCCAGACGAGGACAGGGAGATGAAAAACTGTTTTTT.